This T cell receptor beta chain was recorded in a study of T cell responses to AZD1222 COVID-19 vaccine. This CDR3 has 13 amino acids. In germline, CDR1 is SNHLY, CDR2 FYNNEI. V dropped 7 bases and J dropped 3 bases, with 13 bases sitting between them. In its sample, this clone was seen once. Clones were sequenced by immunoSEQ multiplex PCR, and TCRdb holds only the in-frame ones, with some missing. The data show about 150,000 clones, about 89% seen once. This receptor was obtained from an adult who received the AZD1222 COVID-19 vaccine. The sequencing here drew on peripheral blood, taken 28 days after the second AZD1222 dose. The gene calls are TRBV2 and TRBJ2-7; possible D gene TRBD2, 6 bases. The CDR3, as DNA: TGTGCCAGCAACTACGGGAGTCTCTACGAGCAGTACTTC. Translating gives CASNYGSLYEQYF.